The subject of this entry is one TCR beta chain. The target antigen is unknown. This entry belongs to a study of siplizumab effects on memory and regulatory T cells. Overall study findings and caveats: A small minority of alloreactive clones were mapped to unstimulated subsets.

Trimming shortened V by 4 bases and J by 2 bases, and 13 bases separated the two germline ends. Germline V gene data show CDR1 as SGHRS and CDR2 as YFSETQ. The CDR3 runs 16 residues. TCRdb keeps only in-frame clones here, not all; method: immunoSEQ multiplex PCR. The repertoire holds about 91,000 clones, with roughly 97% as singletons. The TCR originated in a human donor in good health. The rearrangement uses TRBV5-1 and TRBJ2-6, with D tentatively TRBD1 or TRBD2 (5 bases each). Sequenced material: naive CD4+ T cells sorted from blood. The CDR3 DNA reads as TGCGCCAGCAGCCCACTGATGGGGGCTGGGGCCAACGTCCTGACTTTC. Its protein is CASSPLMGAGANVLTF.